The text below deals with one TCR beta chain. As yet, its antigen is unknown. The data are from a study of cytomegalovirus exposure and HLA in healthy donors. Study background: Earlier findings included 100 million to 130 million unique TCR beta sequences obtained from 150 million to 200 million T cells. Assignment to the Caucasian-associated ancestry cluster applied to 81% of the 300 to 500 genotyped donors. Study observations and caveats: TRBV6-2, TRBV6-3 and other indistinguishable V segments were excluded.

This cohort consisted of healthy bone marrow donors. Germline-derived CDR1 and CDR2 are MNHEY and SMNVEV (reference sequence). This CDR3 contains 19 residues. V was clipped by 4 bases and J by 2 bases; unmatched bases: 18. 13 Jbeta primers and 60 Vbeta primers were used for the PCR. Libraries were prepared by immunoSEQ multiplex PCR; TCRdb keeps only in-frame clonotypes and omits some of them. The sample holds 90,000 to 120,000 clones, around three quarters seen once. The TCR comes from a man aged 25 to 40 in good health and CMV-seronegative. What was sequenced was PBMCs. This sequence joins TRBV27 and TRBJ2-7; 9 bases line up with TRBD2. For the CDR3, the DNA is TGTGCCAGCAGTTATCGGCGCTTAGCGGGAGTAGGTGGGCCCTACGAGCAGTACTTC. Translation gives CASSYRRLAGVGGPYEQYF.